This is a list of T cell receptor beta chains from one sample in a study of resident and recirculating memory T cells in vitiligo. The repertoire was sequenced with immunoSEQ multiplex PCR; TCRdb's copy has only in-frame clones and lacks some. The sample comprises 40,000 to 50,000 clones, approximately 91% of which are singletons, and 4.5% rests with the top ten. Sequenced sample: blood. These receptors all stem from a male donor with vitiligo. The CDR3 runs from the conserved cysteine through the conserved F or W. D genes are given only for firm matches. A row's size may be missing; if present it is once, few, many or a size class.

D gene: .; clone size: .; V gene: TRBV2; J gene: TRBJ1-6; CDR3 DNA: TGTGCCAGCAGCGGGCCGGGCATTAGGGGTTCACCCCTCCACTTT; CDR3 protein: CASSGPGIRGSPLHF
D gene: .; clone size: .; V gene: TRBV7-2; J gene: TRBJ2-2; CDR3 DNA: TGTGCCAGCAGCAACAGAAGGGGGTTCGCGAACACCGGGGAGCTGTTTTTT; CDR3 protein: CASSNRRGFANTGELFF
D gene: .; clone size: .; V gene: TRBV25-1; J gene: TRBJ2-7; CDR3 DNA: TGTGCCAGCAGTCCCGCGAATCGGGGGACCTACGAGCAGTACTTC; CDR3 protein: CASSPANRGTYEQYF
D gene: TRBD1; clone size: .; V gene: TRBV28; J gene: TRBJ1-4; CDR3 DNA: TGTGCCAGCAGTTTAGCGACAGGGGGCAGGTGGAAACTGTTTTTT; CDR3 protein: CASSLATGGRWKLFF
D gene: .; clone size: .; V gene: TRBV7-2; J gene: TRBJ2-7; CDR3 DNA: TGTGCCAGCAGCTTAAAGGGGGTTACCTACGAGCAGTACTTC; CDR3 protein: CASSLKGVTYEQYF
D gene: TRBD2; clone size: .; V gene: TRBV7-2; J gene: TRBJ2-1; CDR3 DNA: TGTGCCAGCAGCTTGAGCGGGGGAACTTACAATGAGCAGTTCTTC; CDR3 protein: CASSLSGGTYNEQFF
D gene: .; clone size: .; V gene: TRBV14; J gene: TRBJ1-2; CDR3 DNA: TGTGCCAGCAGCCAAGGACTGAACCGAGACTATGGCTACACCTTC; CDR3 protein: CASSQGLNRDYGYTF
D gene: .; clone size: .; V gene: TRBV5-6; J gene: TRBJ1-4; CDR3 DNA: TGTGCCAGCAGCTCGGACAGATCTAATGAAAAACTGTTTTTT; CDR3 protein: CASSSDRSNEKLFF
D gene: TRBD1; clone size: .; V gene: TRBV9; J gene: TRBJ2-7; CDR3 DNA: TGTGCCAGCAGCGTTGAACCGGGACAGGGTTACGAGCAGTACTTC; CDR3 protein: CASSVEPGQGYEQYF
D gene: TRBD2; clone size: .; V gene: TRBV2; J gene: TRBJ2-2; CDR3 DNA: TGTGCCAGCAGAGCCGGACTAGCGGGGGTAATCGGGGAGCTGTTTTTT; CDR3 protein: CASRAGLAGVIGELFF
D gene: .; clone size: .; V gene: TRBV13; J gene: TRBJ2-5; CDR3 DNA: TGTGCCAGCAGCTTACCTGGTCCGGAGGTGGAGACCCAGTACTTC; CDR3 protein: CASSLPGPEVETQYF
D gene: TRBD2; clone size: .; V gene: TRBV11-2; J gene: TRBJ2-5; CDR3 DNA: TGTGCCAGCAGCTTAGAACAACTAGCGGGGGGGCAAGAGACCCAGTACTTC; CDR3 protein: CASSLEQLAGGQETQYF
D gene: TRBD1; clone size: .; V gene: TRBV7-9; J gene: TRBJ2-1; CDR3 DNA: TGTGCCAGCAGCCCCGGGACAGGGACCTTAAATGAGCAGTTCTTC; CDR3 protein: CASSPGTGTLNEQFF
D gene: .; clone size: .; V gene: TRBV6-1; J gene: TRBJ1-4; CDR3 DNA: TGTGCCAGCAGTGAAAAGGGAGCGCATGAAAAACTGTTTTTT; CDR3 protein: CASSEKGAHEKLFF
D gene: TRBD2; clone size: .; V gene: TRBV4-1; J gene: TRBJ2-1; CDR3 DNA: TGCGCCAGCAGCCCCCATGGACTAGCGGCGGGAGATGAGCAGTTCTTC; CDR3 protein: CASSPHGLAAGDEQFF
D gene: .; clone size: .; V gene: TRBV12-5; J gene: TRBJ1-5; CDR3 DNA: TGTGCTAGTGGCCCCGCAAGTGACTGGCCCCAGCATTTT; CDR3 protein: CASGPASDWPQHF
D gene: TRBD2; clone size: few; V gene: TRBV4-2; J gene: TRBJ2-7; CDR3 DNA: TGTGCCAGCAGCCAAGAGTCGGCTAGCGGGGGCTACGAGCAGTACTTC; CDR3 protein: CASSQESASGGYEQYF
D gene: TRBD1; clone size: .; V gene: TRBV10-3; J gene: TRBJ2-1; CDR3 DNA: TGTGCCATCAGGGAGGACAGGGCCTACAATGAGCAGTTCTTC; CDR3 protein: CAIREDRAYNEQFF
D gene: TRBD2; clone size: .; V gene: TRBV7-2; J gene: TRBJ2-1; CDR3 DNA: TGTGCCAGCGGAACTAGCGGGGGGGTGTACAATGAGCAGTTCTTC; CDR3 protein: CASGTSGGVYNEQFF
D gene: .; clone size: .; V gene: TRBV7-9; J gene: TRBJ1-1; CDR3 DNA: TGTGCCAGCAGCTTAGCAGAGTCTTCAGGGGCAGGTTCGGCTTTCTTT; CDR3 protein: CASSLAESSGAGSAFF
D gene: .; clone size: .; V gene: TRBV18; J gene: TRBJ2-5; CDR3 DNA: TGTGCCAGCTCACCACCGGGGGCCCAAGAGACCCAGTACTTC; CDR3 protein: CASSPPGAQETQYF
D gene: .; clone size: .; V gene: TRBV7-8; J gene: TRBJ2-1; CDR3 DNA: TGTGCCAGCAGCTTCGGACTAACGGTTCCCAATGAGCAGTTCTTC; CDR3 protein: CASSFGLTVPNEQFF
D gene: .; clone size: .; V gene: TRBV18; J gene: TRBJ1-2; CDR3 DNA: TGTGCCAGCTCACCACACAGAAACTATGGCTACACCTTC; CDR3 protein: CASSPHRNYGYTF
D gene: .; clone size: .; V gene: TRBV29-1; J gene: TRBJ2-5; CDR3 DNA: TGCAGCACTAGCCGGGAAGCAAGAGAGACCCAGTACTTC; CDR3 protein: CSTSREARETQYF
D gene: .; clone size: .; V gene: TRBV6-1; J gene: TRBJ2-7; CDR3 DNA: TGTGCCAGCCGAGAGATGGCGGAATCCTACGAGCAGTACTTC; CDR3 protein: CASREMAESYEQYF
D gene: TRBD2; clone size: .; V gene: TRBV7-9; J gene: TRBJ2-1; CDR3 DNA: TGTGCCAGCAGCTTAAGGCGGGGGTCCTACAATGAGCAGTTCTTC; CDR3 protein: CASSLRRGSYNEQFF
D gene: .; clone size: .; V gene: TRBV30; J gene: TRBJ1-4; CDR3 DNA: TGTGCCTGGAGGGGGGCGGATGGGGGAAATGAAAAACTGTTTTTT; CDR3 protein: CAWRGADGGNEKLFF
D gene: .; clone size: .; V gene: TRBV14; J gene: TRBJ2-7; CDR3 DNA: TGTGCCAGCAGCCGAGACGAACAGTTCTCCTACGAGCAGTACTTC; CDR3 protein: CASSRDEQFSYEQYF
D gene: TRBD2; clone size: .; V gene: TRBV15; J gene: TRBJ2-7; CDR3 DNA: TGTGCCACCAGCAGCGGGGCAGGATTAGCGGGGGGATACGAGCAGTACTTC; CDR3 protein: CATSSGAGLAGGYEQYF
D gene: .; clone size: .; V gene: TRBV14; J gene: TRBJ1-6; CDR3 DNA: TGTGCCAGCAGCCCACAATACTCAGGTCCGGGGAGCTCCTATAATTCACCCCTCCACTTT; CDR3 protein: CASSPQYSGPGSSYNSPLHF
D gene: TRBD1; clone size: .; V gene: TRBV30; J gene: TRBJ1-2; CDR3 DNA: TGTGCCTGGAATGGCGGGACAGGGTCAAGCTATGGCTACACCTTC; CDR3 protein: CAWNGGTGSSYGYTF
D gene: .; clone size: .; V gene: TRBV4-3; J gene: TRBJ1-2; CDR3 DNA: TGCGCCAGCAGCCAGTCGCCGGGGGGAGCTAACTATGGCTACACCTTC; CDR3 protein: CASSQSPGGANYGYTF
D gene: TRBD1; clone size: .; V gene: TRBV27; J gene: TRBJ1-6; CDR3 DNA: TGTGCCAGCAGTCCAGGACAGGTGGGCCCTCCTTTTTTCTATAATTCACCCCTCCACTTT; CDR3 protein: CASSPGQVGPPFFYNSPLHF
D gene: TRBD1; clone size: few; V gene: TRBV9; J gene: TRBJ1-2; CDR3 DNA: TGTGCCAGCAGCGGATCCCGGGACAGGGGGTTACATGGCTACACCTTC; CDR3 protein: CASSGSRDRGLHGYTF
D gene: TRBD2; clone size: once; V gene: TRBV11-1; J gene: TRBJ2-1; CDR3 DNA: TGTGCCAGCAGCCTGCGTGGTGGGGAGGGATACAATGAGCAGTTCTTC; CDR3 protein: CASSLRGGEGYNEQFF
D gene: TRBD2; clone size: .; V gene: TRBV5-1; J gene: TRBJ2-5; CDR3 DNA: TGCGCCAGCAGCTTGGTCGGGGGAGGGGAGACCCAGTACTTC; CDR3 protein: CASSLVGGGETQYF
D gene: .; clone size: once; V gene: TRBV13; J gene: TRBJ1-2; CDR3 DNA: TGTGCCAGCAGCGGCTGGGCCTTCCCCAACTATGGCTACACCTTC; CDR3 protein: CASSGWAFPNYGYTF
D gene: .; clone size: .; V gene: TRBV5-1; J gene: TRBJ2-2; CDR3 DNA: TGCGCCAGCAGCTTGGCGGCTAAGACGGGCGGGGAGCTGTTTTTT; CDR3 protein: CASSLAAKTGGELFF
D gene: TRBD2; clone size: .; V gene: TRBV7-2; J gene: TRBJ2-3; CDR3 DNA: TGTGCCAGCAGCTTAAGGACTAGCGGGGGGGTAAATACGCAGTATTTT; CDR3 protein: CASSLRTSGGVNTQYF